Listed below are T cell receptor beta chains from one sample, sequenced in a study of memory CD4+ T cells and cytomegalovirus serostatus. Generated by immunoSEQ multiplex PCR, the TCRdb table keeps only in-frame clones and is missing some. The sample includes about 64,000 clones, 70% to 80% of them seen just once. Sequencing was performed on memory CD4+ T cells from blood. The receptors here all came from an adult in good health and CMV-seronegative. Each CDR3 is given with its conserved first and last residue. D genes are given only for firm matches. Rows give clone size only sometimes, using once, few, many, or a class for an expanded clone.

>TRBV10-1|NA|NA|TRBJ2-1
TGCGCCAGCAGTGGCTCCGGGACTCAGGACAATGAGCAGTTCTTC
CASSGSGTQDNEQFF
>TRBV5-8|TRBD2|NA|TRBJ2-1
TGTGCCAGCAGCTTGGTTGGACTAGACAATGAGCAGTTCTTC
CASSLVGLDNEQFF
>TRBV7-3|NA|NA|TRBJ2-5
TGTGCCAGCAGCTTAGACAGGCAAGAGACCCAGTACTTC
CASSLDRQETQYF
>TRBV11-2|TRBD1|NA|TRBJ1-2
TGTGCCAGCACCCCCGCAGGGGGATATGGCTACACCTTC
CASTPAGGYGYTF
>TRBV30|NA|NA|TRBJ1-1
TGTGCCTGGGAGGAACAAGGGGACACTGAAGCTTTCTTT
CAWEEQGDTEAFF
>TRBV7-8|TRBD2|NA|TRBJ2-7
TGTGCCAGCAGCTTAGACCACCTAAAGAAGTACGGACTAGCGGGAGGTCGGTACGAGCAGTACTTC
CASSLDHLKKYGLAGGRYEQYF
>TRBV28|NA|NA|TRBJ1-2
TGTGCCAGCAGGGAAAGAGGGGATGGCTACACCTTC
CASRERGDGYTF
>TRBV7-3|NA|NA|TRBJ2-2
TGTGCCAGCAGCTTAAGAACCAGTTCCACCGGGGAGCTGTTTTTT
CASSLRTSSTGELFF
>TRBV30|TRBD1|NA|TRBJ1-6
TGTGCCTGGAGTCTTCCGAGGGACAGTATAGGTTCACCCCTCCACTTT
CAWSLPRDSIGSPLHF
>TRBV7-6|NA|NA|TRBJ1-5
TGTGCCAGCAGCTCGAGTAATAGCAATCAGCCCCAGCATTTT
CASSSSNSNQPQHF
>TRBV28|NA|NA|TRBJ1-2
TGTGCCAGCAGTTGGCAGAACTATGGCTACACCTTC
CASSWQNYGYTF
>TRBV27|TRBD1|NA|TRBJ1-5
TGTGCCAGCAGTTCCCTAGGGACAGGGACGAAAAATCAGCCCCAGCATTTT
CASSSLGTGTKNQPQHF
>TRBV9|TRBD1|NA|TRBJ1-2
TGTGCCAGCAGCGTAGTTACTGGGGGACAGCGCCTTTATGACGGCTACACCTTC
CASSVVTGGQRLYDGYTF
>TRBV7-3|NA|NA|TRBJ1-1
TGTGCCAGCAGCTTAAACCGAAACACTGAAGCTTTCTTT
CASSLNRNTEAFF
>TRBV28|NA|NA|TRBJ2-7
TGTGCCAGCAAACAAGACACGGGAACCTACGAGCAGTACTTC
CASKQDTGTYEQYF
>TRBV6-5|NA|NA|TRBJ2-3
TGTGCCAGCAGTTACTCCCGCGACAGTCCAGATACGCAGTATTTT
CASSYSRDSPDTQYF
>TRBV28|TRBD1|NA|TRBJ2-3
TGTGCCAGCAGTTCGAACAGGGGGCGCCGTGGAGATACGCAGTATTTT
CASSSNRGRRGDTQYF
>TRBV6-1|NA|NA|TRBJ1-1
TGTGCCAGCAGTCTAATCACTGAAGCTTTCTTT
CASSLITEAFF
>TRBV7-2|NA|few|TRBJ2-7
TGTGCCAGCAGCTCCGGACTATTAAACGCCTACGAGCAGTACTTC
CASSSGLLNAYEQYF
>TRBV5-1|TRBD2|NA|TRBJ2-3
TGCGCCAGCAGCTCACTAGCGGGGGGTGTGGCAGATACGCAGTATTTT
CASSSLAGGVADTQYF
>TRBV15|NA|once|TRBJ2-7
TGTGCCACCAGCAGAGATCGGACATACGAGCAGTACTTC
CATSRDRTYEQYF
>TRBV19|TRBD1|NA|TRBJ2-3
TGTGCCAGTACCCCCTGGGACAGCGGAGATACGCAGTATTTT
CASTPWDSGDTQYF
>TRBV2|NA|NA|TRBJ2-3
TGTGCCAGCAGAACAGGGATAGATACGCAGTATTTT
CASRTGIDTQYF
>TRBV6-1|NA|NA|TRBJ2-6
TGTGCCAGCAGTGACGGGGGACGCTCTGGGGCCAACGTCCTGACTTTC
CASSDGGRSGANVLTF
>TRBV30|NA|once|TRBJ2-7
TGTGCCTGGAGCGCAGGACAGTCGAACTACGAGCAGTACTTC
CAWSAGQSNYEQYF
>TRBV19|TRBD1|NA|TRBJ2-4
TGTGCCAGTAGTATCGGGACAGGGCTAGCCAAAAACATTCAGTACTTC
CASSIGTGLAKNIQYF
>TRBV5-1|TRBD1|NA|TRBJ1-2
TGCGCCAGCAGCCCCGGACAGGTGGACTATGGCTACACCTTC
CASSPGQVDYGYTF
>TRBV7-9|NA|NA|TRBJ2-7
TGTGCCAGCAGCTTCGTAGGGGGAGGCGAGCAGTACTTC
CASSFVGGGEQYF
>TRBV6-5|NA|NA|TRBJ1-3
TGTGCCAGCAGTTACCGCCAGGGGCTCTCTGGAAACACCATATATTTT
CASSYRQGLSGNTIYF
>TRBV5-5|NA|NA|TRBJ1-2
TGTGCCAGCAGCTTGAGCGGAGACTATGGCTACACCTTC
CASSLSGDYGYTF
>TRBV14|NA|NA|TRBJ2-7
TGTGCCAGCAGCCAAGATTACGTACAGGGACAGTACTTC
CASSQDYVQGQYF
>TRBV2|NA|NA|TRBJ2-7
TGTGCCAGCGGGCAGGGAATTTACGAGCAGTACTTC
CASGQGIYEQYF